These 10 T cell receptor beta chains were all obtained from the same sample, sequenced in a study of T cells in Graves' hyperthyroidism and ophthalmopathy (dated by TCRdb to 2018 to 2020). To prepare the library, multiplex PCR was applied. TCRdb names Illumina HiSeq 2000 as the instrument used. TCR beta CDR3 regions were amplified from RNA transcripts. A first-round RT-PCR of the TCR CDR3 used the HTBI primer set with the Qiagen OneStep RT-PCR kit. TCRdb handled the public reads itself, with Q25 trimming in fastp and clone calling in MiXCR, and kept productive beta chains. Identical CDR3 proteins give one entry, which carries the most common genes and DNA. The sample has over 700,000 distinct CDR3 sequences on record, over 35% of them singletons. Approximately 8.7% of the sample comes from the top ten. The sequenced sample was blood. These receptors were taken from a young man with Graves' hyperthyroidism.

The V call is TRBV24-1, the J call TRBJ2-1; TRBD1 matches at 8 bases. Germline CDR1 is KGHDR and CDR2 is SFDVKD. The CDR3 contains 15 residues. The V and J ends lost 2 bases and 5 bases, in that order; junction bases with no gene match: 4. DNA of the CDR3: TGTGCCACCAGTGATTCAGGGGGCGTCCACAATGAGCAGTTCTTC. It yields the protein CATSDSGGVHNEQFF.

This clonotype was seen only a few times. The rearrangement links TRBV20-1 to TRBJ2-2, with D unclear. Trimming left V 5 bases short and J 3 bases short, with 13 bases between. Germline V lookup: CDR1 DFQATT, CDR2 SNEGSKA (reference sequence). CDR3 length: 14 residues. The CDR3: CSAGRSMDTGELFF. In DNA form, the CDR3 reads TGCAGTGCTGGCAGGAGTATGGACACCGGGGAGCTGTTTTTT.

This chain connects TRBV9 to TRBJ2-2; possible D gene TRBD2, 6 bases. This CDR3 is built from 12 residues. Germline V gives CDR1 SGDLS, CDR2 YYNGEE. Trimming left V 3 bases short and J 7 bases short, with 7 bases between. The CDR3 DNA is TGTGCCAGCAGCGCGACTAGCGGGGAGCTGTTTTTT. Protein: CASSATSGELFF. The entire variable domain, with the rest obtained from reference TRBV9 and TRBJ2-2, is as follows: DSGVTQTPKHLITATGQRVTLRCSPRSGDLSVYWYQQSLDQGLQFLIQYYNGEERAKGNILERFSAQQFPDLHSELNLSSLELGDSALYFCASSATSGELFFGEGSRLTVL.

Comment on this clonotype: A read error may produce the germline difference seen at one junction end. The V and J genes are TRBV19 and TRBJ2-6, with D possibly matching TRBD1 (6 bases). The CDR3 runs to 14 residues. Germline lookup yields CDR1 LNHDA and CDR2 SQIVND (reference sequence). CDR3 DNA sequence: TGTGCCAGTACTACAGGGTATAGGGCGAACGTCCTGACTTTC. This translates into CASTTGYRANVLTF.

This rearrangement joins TRBV7-2 to TRBJ2-7, with 8 bases matching TRBD1. The length of the CDR3 is 14 residues. The V segment lost 1 base and the J segment 6 bases; nucleotides outside the gene matches: 5. The V gene's germline CDR1 is SGHTA and CDR2 FQGNSA. DNA for the CDR3: TGTGCCAGCAGCTTAGGAGGGACAGGCGGCGAGCAGTACTTC. Translated: CASSLGGTGGEQYF.

The chain has TRBV19 and TRBJ2-7; TRBD2 matches at 10 bases. This CDR3 region has 15 residues. Per the germline V gene, CDR1 is LNHDA and CDR2 is SQIVND (reference sequence). Germline trimming cut 4 bases from V and 2 bases from J; bases unmatched to any gene: 5. The CDR3 here is CASSTWTSGAYEQYF. CDR3 nucleotide sequence: TGTGCCAGTAGTACCTGGACTAGCGGAGCCTACGAGCAGTACTTC.

This clonotype came up a few times. The chain employs TRBV5-1 and TRBJ2-7; D is undetermined. Per the germline V gene, CDR1 is SGHRS and CDR2 is YFSETQ. Trimming removed 1 base at V and 2 bases at J, with 13 bases between. The CDR3 length is 15 residues. DNA of the CDR3: TGCGCCAGCAGCTTGACTCCAGAAGAAACCTACGAGCAGTACTTC. This codes for CASSLTPEETYEQYF.

This clonotype was picked up a small number of times. J is TRBJ1-3 and V is TRBV9; unclear D gene. V was pared by 4 bases and J by 0 bases, with 20 bases between. CDR1 and CDR2 (germline): SGDLS, YYNGEE. The CDR3 is 18 residues long. As DNA, the CDR3 is TGTGCCAGCAGCCCGGCGGATGGCCAACTCCCCTCTGGAAACACCATATATTTT. Protein product: CASSPADGQLPSGNTIYF.

This sequence joins TRBV20-1 and TRBJ2-5; TRBD2 agrees at 8 bases. The ends lost 3 bases at V and 5 bases at J; junction bases unmatched: 20. The CDR3 totals 18 residues. Germline assignment: CDR1 DFQATT and CDR2 SNEGSKA (reference sequence). Written as DNA, the CDR3 is TGCAGTGCTAGGGGTGGGGCTAGCGGGCCACCCCCCAAGGAGACCCAGTACTTC. It yields the protein CSARGGASGPPPKETQYF.

This clonotype was counted between two and nine times. V is TRBV7-9 and J is TRBJ2-2; D call uncertain. The CDR3 is 16 residues long. Looked up from germline, CDR1 is SEHNR and CDR2 is FQNEAQ (reference sequence). V was pared by 5 bases and J by 4 bases, with 17 bases between. The CDR3 region is CASSLLAARATGELFF. DNA of the CDR3: TGTGCCAGCAGCCTCCTGGCGGCCAGAGCCACCGGGGAGCTGTTTTTT.